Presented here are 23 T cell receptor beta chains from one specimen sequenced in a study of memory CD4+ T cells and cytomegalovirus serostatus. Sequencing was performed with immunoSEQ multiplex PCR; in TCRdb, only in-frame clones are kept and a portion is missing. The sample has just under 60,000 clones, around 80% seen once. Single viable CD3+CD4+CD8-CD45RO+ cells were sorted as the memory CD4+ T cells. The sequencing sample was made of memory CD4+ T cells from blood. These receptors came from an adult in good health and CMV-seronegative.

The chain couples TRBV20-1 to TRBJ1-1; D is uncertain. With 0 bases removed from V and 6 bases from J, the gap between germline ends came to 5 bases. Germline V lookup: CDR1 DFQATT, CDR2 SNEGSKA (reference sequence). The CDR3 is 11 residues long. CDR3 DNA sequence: TGCAGTGCTAGAGATACCCCTGAAGCTTTCTTT. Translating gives CSARDTPEAFF.

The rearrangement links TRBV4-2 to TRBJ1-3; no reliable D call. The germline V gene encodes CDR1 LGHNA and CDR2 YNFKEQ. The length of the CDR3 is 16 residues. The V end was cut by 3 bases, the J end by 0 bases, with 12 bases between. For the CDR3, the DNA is TGTGCCAGCAGCCAGGCCGTGGGTGACTCTGGAAACACCATATATTTT. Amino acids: CASSQAVGDSGNTIYF.

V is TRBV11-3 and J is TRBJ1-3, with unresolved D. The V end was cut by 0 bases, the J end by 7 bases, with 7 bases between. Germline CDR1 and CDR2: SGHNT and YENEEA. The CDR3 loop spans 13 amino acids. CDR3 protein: CASSLDLRNTIYF. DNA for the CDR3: TGTGCCAGCAGCTTAGATCTGAGGAACACCATATATTTT.

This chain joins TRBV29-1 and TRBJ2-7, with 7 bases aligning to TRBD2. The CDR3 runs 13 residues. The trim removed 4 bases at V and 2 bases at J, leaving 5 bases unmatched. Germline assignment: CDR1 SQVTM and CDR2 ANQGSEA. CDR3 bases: TGCAGCGTTGGGGAGGGCGGAGCCTACGAGCAGTACTTC. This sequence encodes CSVGEGGAYEQYF.

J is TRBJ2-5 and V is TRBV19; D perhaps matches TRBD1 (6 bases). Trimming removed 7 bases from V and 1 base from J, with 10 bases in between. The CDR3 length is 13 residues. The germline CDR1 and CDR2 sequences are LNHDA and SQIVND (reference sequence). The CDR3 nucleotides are TGTGCCAGTACGACAGGAAGCCAAGAGACCCAGTACTTC. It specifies CASTTGSQETQYF.

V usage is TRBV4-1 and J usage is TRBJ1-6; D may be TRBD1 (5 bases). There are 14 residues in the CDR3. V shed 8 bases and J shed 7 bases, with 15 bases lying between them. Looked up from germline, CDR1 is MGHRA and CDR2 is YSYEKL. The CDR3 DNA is TGCGCCAGCCAGCAAGGGGTCGGAAATTCACCCCTCCACTTT. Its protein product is CASQQGVGNSPLHF.

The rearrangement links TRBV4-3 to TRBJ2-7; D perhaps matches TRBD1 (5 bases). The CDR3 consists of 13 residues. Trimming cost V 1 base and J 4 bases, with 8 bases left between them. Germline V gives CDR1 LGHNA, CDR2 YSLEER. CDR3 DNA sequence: TGCGCCAGCAGCCAAGGGGGCAAATACGAGCAGTACTTC. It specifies CASSQGGKYEQYF.

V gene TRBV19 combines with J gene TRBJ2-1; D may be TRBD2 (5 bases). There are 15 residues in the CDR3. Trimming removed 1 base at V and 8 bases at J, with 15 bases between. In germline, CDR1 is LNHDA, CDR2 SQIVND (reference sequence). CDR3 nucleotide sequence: TGTGCCAGTAGTATAGGAGGGCCCTCTGGAGATGAGCAGTTCTTC. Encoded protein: CASSIGGPSGDEQFF.

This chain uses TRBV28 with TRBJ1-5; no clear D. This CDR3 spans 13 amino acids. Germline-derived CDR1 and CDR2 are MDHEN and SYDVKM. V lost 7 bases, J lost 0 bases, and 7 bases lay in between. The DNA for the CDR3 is TGTGCCAGCAACACAGATAGCAATCAGCCCCAGCATTTT. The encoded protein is CASNTDSNQPQHF.

The CDR3 nucleotides read TGTGCCACCAGCAGAGAGACATCACTCCGGGGCCTCACAGATACGCAGTATTTT. It yields the protein CATSRETSLRGLTDTQYF. The chain carries TRBV15 and TRBJ2-3; either TRBD1 or TRBD2 may supply D (5 bases each). Trimming removed 0 bases at V and 2 bases at J, with 18 bases between. From germline, CDR1 is LNHNV and CDR2 YYDKDF (reference sequence). CDR3 length equals 18 residues. Combining the CDR3 with reference TRBV15 and TRBJ2-3 gives the whole variable domain DAMVIQNPRYQVTQFGKPVTLSCSQTLNHNVMYWYQQKSSQAPKLLFHYYDKDFNNEADTPDNFQSRRPNTSFCFLDIRSPGLGDTAMYLCATSRETSLRGLTDTQYFGPGTRLTVL.

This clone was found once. CDR3 protein: CASSQGGLGSDEQFF. CDR3 nucleotide sequence: TGCGCCAGCAGCCAAGGGGGACTTGGCTCCGATGAGCAGTTCTTC. The V gene is TRBV4-3, the J gene TRBJ2-1; D possibly corresponds to TRBD2 (6 bases). This CDR3 is 15 amino acids long. The V end was cut by 1 base, the J end by 8 bases, with 15 bases between. CDR1 LGHNA and CDR2 YSLEER come from the germline V gene.

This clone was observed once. The CDR3 region is CASSLLFWTSENTGELFF. The CDR3 nucleotides read TGTGCCAGCAGCTTACTTTTCTGGACTAGCGAAAACACCGGGGAGCTGTTTTTT. The V call is TRBV7-2, the J call TRBJ2-2; 9 bases map to TRBD2. The CDR3 is 18 amino acids. The germline V gene has CDR1 SGHTA and CDR2 FQGNSA. The V gene end was trimmed by 2 bases and the J gene end by 2 bases; junction bases not matched to a gene: 9. Full variable domain (outside the CDR3, taken from reference TRBV7-2 and TRBJ2-2): GAGVSQSPSNKVTEKGKDVELRCDPISGHTALYWYRQSLGQGLEFLIYFQGNSAPDKSGLPSDRFSAERTGGSVSTLTIQRTQQEDSAVYLCASSLLFWTSENTGELFFGEGSRLTVL.

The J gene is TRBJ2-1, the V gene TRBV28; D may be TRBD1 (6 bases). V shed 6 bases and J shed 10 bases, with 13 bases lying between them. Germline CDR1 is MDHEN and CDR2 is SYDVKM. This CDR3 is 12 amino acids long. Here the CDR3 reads CASRPGVTEQFF. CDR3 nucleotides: TGTGCCAGCAGGCCAGGGGTCACGGAGCAGTTCTTC.

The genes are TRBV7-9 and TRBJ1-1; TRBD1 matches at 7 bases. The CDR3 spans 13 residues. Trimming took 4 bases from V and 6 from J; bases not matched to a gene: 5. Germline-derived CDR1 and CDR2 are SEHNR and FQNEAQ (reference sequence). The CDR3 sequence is CASSYRGTAEAFF. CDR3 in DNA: TGTGCCAGCAGCTACAGGGGTACCGCTGAAGCTTTCTTT.

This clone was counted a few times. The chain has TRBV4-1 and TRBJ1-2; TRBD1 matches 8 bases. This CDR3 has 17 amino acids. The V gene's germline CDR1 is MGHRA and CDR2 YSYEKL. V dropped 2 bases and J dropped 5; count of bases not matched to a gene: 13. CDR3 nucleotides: TGCGCCAGCAGCCAACCGGTGGGGGGACGACAGGGGTATGGCTACACCTTC. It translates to CASSQPVGGRQGYGYTF.

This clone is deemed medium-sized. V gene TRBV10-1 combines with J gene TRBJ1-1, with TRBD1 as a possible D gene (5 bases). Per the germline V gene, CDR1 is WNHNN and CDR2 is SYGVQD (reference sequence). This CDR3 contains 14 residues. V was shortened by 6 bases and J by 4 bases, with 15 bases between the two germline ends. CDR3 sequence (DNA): TGCGCCAGCAGCGTATCAGGGATAGGCACTGAAGCTTTCTTT. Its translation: CASSVSGIGTEAFF.

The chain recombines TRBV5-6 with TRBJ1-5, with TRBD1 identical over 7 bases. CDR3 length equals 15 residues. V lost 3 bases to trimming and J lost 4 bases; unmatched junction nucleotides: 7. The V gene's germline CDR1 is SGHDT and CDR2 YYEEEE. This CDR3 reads CASSSGTVRNQPQHF. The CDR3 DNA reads TGTGCCAGCAGCTCGGGGACAGTTCGAAATCAGCCCCAGCATTTT.

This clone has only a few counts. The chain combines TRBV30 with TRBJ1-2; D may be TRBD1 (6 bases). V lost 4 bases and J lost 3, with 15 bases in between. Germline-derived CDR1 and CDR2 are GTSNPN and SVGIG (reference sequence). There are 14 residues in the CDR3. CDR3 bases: TGTGCCTGGATACGGGCAGGGGATTACTATGGCTACACCTTC. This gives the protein CAWIRAGDYYGYTF. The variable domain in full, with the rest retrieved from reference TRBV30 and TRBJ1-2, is SQTIHQWPATLVQPVGSPLSLECTVEGTSNPNLYWYRQAAGRGLQLLFYSVGIGQISSEVPQNLSASRPQDRQFILSSKKLLLSDSGFYLCAWIRAGDYYGYTFGSGTRLTVV.

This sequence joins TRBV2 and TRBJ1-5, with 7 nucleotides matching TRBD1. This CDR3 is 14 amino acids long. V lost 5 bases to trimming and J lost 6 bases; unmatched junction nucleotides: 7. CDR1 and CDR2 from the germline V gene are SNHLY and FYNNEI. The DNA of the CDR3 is TGTGCCAGCAGTTCCCAGGGGGTTGTTCAGCCCCAGCATTTT. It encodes CASSSQGVVQPQHF.

CDR3 nucleotide sequence: TGTGCCAGCAGCATCGGACAGGGATCCTACGAGCAGTACTTC. Protein: CASSIGQGSYEQYF. V and J are TRBV9 and TRBJ2-7; 8 bases are shared with TRBD1. Per the germline V gene, CDR1 is SGDLS and CDR2 is YYNGEE. This CDR3 contains 14 residues. With 4 bases clipped from V and 1 base from J, the junction kept 4 bases outside the gene matches.

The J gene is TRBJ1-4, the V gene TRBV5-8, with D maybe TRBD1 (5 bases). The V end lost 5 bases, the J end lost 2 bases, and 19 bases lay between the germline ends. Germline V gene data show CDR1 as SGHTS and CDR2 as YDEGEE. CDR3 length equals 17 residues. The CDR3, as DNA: TGTGCCAGCAGTAGGATGCCAGGGACCGGCACTAATGAAAAACTGTTTTTT. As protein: CASSRMPGTGTNEKLFF.

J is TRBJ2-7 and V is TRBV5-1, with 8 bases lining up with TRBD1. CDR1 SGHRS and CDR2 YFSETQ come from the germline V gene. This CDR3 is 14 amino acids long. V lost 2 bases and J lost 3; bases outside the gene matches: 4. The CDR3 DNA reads TGCGCCAGCAGCTTAACGGACAGGGTCTACGAGCAGTACTTC. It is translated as CASSLTDRVYEQYF.

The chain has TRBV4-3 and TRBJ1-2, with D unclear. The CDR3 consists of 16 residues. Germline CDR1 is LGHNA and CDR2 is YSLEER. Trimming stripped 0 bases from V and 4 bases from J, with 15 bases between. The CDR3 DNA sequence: TGCGCCAGCAGCCAAGAGATAAGGGTATCGACCTATGGCTACACCTTC. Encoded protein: CASSQEIRVSTYGYTF.